The 7 T cell receptor beta chains listed next were all sequenced from one sample in a study of Ad26.COV2.S vaccination and SARS-CoV-2 variants. TCRdb's table, derived via immunoSEQ multiplex PCR, lists solely in-frame clones and lacks some. Of roughly 500,000 clones in the sample, around 90% are singletons; the top ten hold around 13%. Treatment specified: some 19 received Ad26.COV2.S at low or high dose, single or two shots; several received placebo; per-sample allocation not given. Samples were taken on day 63 after the first vaccine or placebo injection. The source was peripheral blood, collected in a trial of Ad26.COV2.S vaccine versus placebo. The receptors here all came from a person between 18 and 60 years old who received the Ad26.COV2.S COVID-19 vaccine or a placebo.

J is TRBJ2-2 and V is TRBV6-2 or TRBV6-3; 9 positions match TRBD2. CDR1 and CDR2 (germline): MNHEY, SVGEGT. With V trimmed by 2 bases and J by 3 bases, 4 bases remained unmatched. CDR3 length equals 16 residues. The CDR3, as DNA: TGTGCCAGCAGTTACACAAGCGGGAGGTACACCGGGGAGCTGTTTTTT. Translation gives CASSYTSGRYTGELFF.

V gene TRBV18 combines with J gene TRBJ1-1, with a tentative D call TRBD1 (5 bases). Per germline, CDR1 KGHSH and CDR2 LQKENI. V lost 5 bases and J 0 bases, leaving 10 bases between the germline ends. CDR3 length: 14 residues. The CDR3 spells CASSGTQMNTEAFF. The CDR3 region has the DNA TGTGCCAGCTCAGGGACTCAGATGAACACTGAAGCTTTCTTT.

This clone has only a few counts. This chain connects TRBV6-5 to TRBJ1-1; D gene ambiguous. This CDR3 comprises 14 residues. In germline, CDR1 is MNHEY, CDR2 SVGAGI. V lost 2 bases and J lost 4, with 11 bases in between. CDR3 sequence (DNA): TGTGCCAGCAGTTACCAAACAGCGGCCACTGAAGCTTTCTTT. Translated, it gives CASSYQTAATEAFF.

In DNA, the CDR3 is TGTGCCAGCAGTTCCTACGACAGGACAGCCTACAATGAGCAGTTCTTC. This encodes CASSSYDRTAYNEQFF. The rearrangement links TRBV27 to TRBJ2-1; weak D call: TRBD1 (6 bases). Per the germline V gene, CDR1 is MNHEY and CDR2 is SMNVEV (reference sequence). This CDR3 spans 16 amino acids. Trimming cost V 4 bases and J 2 bases, with 15 bases left between them.

This chain joins TRBV7-8 and TRBJ2-5; tentatively, D is TRBD1 (6 bases). The CDR3 spans 16 residues. The V end was cut by 4 bases, the J end by 5 bases, with 20 bases between. From germline, CDR1 is SGHVS and CDR2 FQNEAQ. The CDR3 nucleotides read TGTGCCAGCAGCTCCCCGGACAGACCCCGTAGGGAGACCCAGTACTTC. Its translation is CASSSPDRPRRETQYF.

The count of this clone is one. The chain is built from TRBV28 and TRBJ1-3; D call uncertain. Germline loops: CDR1 MDHEN, CDR2 SYDVKM. The CDR3 has 14 amino acids. V lost 7 bases and J 4 bases, leaving 14 bases between the germline ends. The CDR3 coding sequence is TGTGCCAGCACCCGGTGGAATGAGGGAAACACCATATATTTT. This codes for CASTRWNEGNTIYF.

This chain connects TRBV28 to TRBJ1-6; D is perhaps TRBD1 (6 bases). CDR1 is MDHEN and CDR2 is SYDVKM in the germline V gene. CDR3 length equals 14 residues. Trimming pared 6 bases from V and 10 bases from J, leaving 16 bases between. DNA for the CDR3: TGTGCCAGCAGGGAAAGGGGGTCGGGATCACCCCTCCACTTT. As protein: CASRERGSGSPLHF.